This T cell receptor (beta chain) stems from a study of T cells in Graves' hyperthyroidism and ophthalmopathy. The germline gives CDR1 MNHNS, CDR2 SASEGT. Trimming took off 5 bases at V and 4 bases at J, with 11 bases between the two ends. The CDR3 length is 14 residues. This clonotype has just a few counts. Amplification yielded TCR beta CDR3 regions, with RNA transcripts as the source. The TCR CDR3 was amplified in a first-round RT-PCR using the HTBI primer set. Using its own MiXCR run on the multiplex PCR reads, TCRdb lists one record per CDR3 protein. Among 250,000 to 350,000 distinct CDR3 sequences, 17% were seen once, and the ten largest hold over 50%.

The chain is built from TRBV6-1 and TRBJ1-4, with D possibly matching TRBD1 (6 bases). Material for sequencing was blood. This receptor was obtained from a woman in her sixties or seventies with Graves' ophthalmopathy. The CDR3 reads CASSSTGNNEKLFF. The CDR3 bases are TGTGCCAGCAGTTCCACAGGGAATAATGAAAAACTGTTTTTT.